In its sample, the clone carrying this TCR beta chain was seen many times. The antigen remains unidentified. This specimen comes from a study of molecular identifiers for immune sequencing clone quantification. The junction had 2 bases not matched to a gene; V was cut back by 1 base and J by 6 bases. From germline, CDR1 is DFQATT and CDR2 SNEGSKA (reference sequence). The CDR3 is made up of 14 amino acids. Making the bulk TCR libraries relied on previously described methods and listed TCR primers. One entry per CDR3 protein, called by TCRdb with MiXCR from the PCR reads. The sample holds over 600,000 distinct CDR3 sequences, 20% seen once. Study conclusions and caveats: Clones that exceeded 20 RNA copies held over 98% of effector molecules, yet under 1% in naive cells. A single cell's spiked Jurkat TCR RNA was reportedly detectable among 900,000 to 1,000,000 naive cells.

The genes are TRBV20-1 and TRBJ1-4; TRBD1 aligns across 10 bases. Specimen: naive CD8+ T cells from blood, with Jurkat cell RNA spiked in. Indicated subset: FACS-sorted CD8+CD4-CCR7+CD45RA+ naive T cells. This receptor was identified in a human donor in good health. Some libraries in this study had Jurkat cell RNA spiked in. The CDR3 here is CSARAGTGDEKLFF. The CDR3 DNA sequence: TGCAGTGCTAGAGCCGGGACAGGGGATGAAAAACTGTTTTTT.